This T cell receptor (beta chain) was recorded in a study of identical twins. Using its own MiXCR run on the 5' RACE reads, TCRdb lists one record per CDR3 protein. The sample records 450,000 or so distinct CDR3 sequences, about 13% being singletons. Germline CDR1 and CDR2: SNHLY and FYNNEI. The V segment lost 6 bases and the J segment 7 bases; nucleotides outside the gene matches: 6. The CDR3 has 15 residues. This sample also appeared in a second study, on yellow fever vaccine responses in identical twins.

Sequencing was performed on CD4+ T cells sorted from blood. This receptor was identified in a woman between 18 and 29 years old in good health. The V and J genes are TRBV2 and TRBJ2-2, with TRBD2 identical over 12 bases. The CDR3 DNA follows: TGTGCCAGCAGCCGGGGGACTAGCGGGCACGGGGAGCTGTTTTTT. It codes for CASSRGTSGHGELFF. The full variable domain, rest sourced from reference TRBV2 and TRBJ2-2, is EPEVTQTPSHQVTQMGQEVILRCVPISNHLYFYWYRQILGQKVEFLVSFYNNEISEKSEIFDDQFSVERPDGSNFTLKIRSTKLEDSAMYFCASSRGTSGHGELFFGEGSRLTVL.